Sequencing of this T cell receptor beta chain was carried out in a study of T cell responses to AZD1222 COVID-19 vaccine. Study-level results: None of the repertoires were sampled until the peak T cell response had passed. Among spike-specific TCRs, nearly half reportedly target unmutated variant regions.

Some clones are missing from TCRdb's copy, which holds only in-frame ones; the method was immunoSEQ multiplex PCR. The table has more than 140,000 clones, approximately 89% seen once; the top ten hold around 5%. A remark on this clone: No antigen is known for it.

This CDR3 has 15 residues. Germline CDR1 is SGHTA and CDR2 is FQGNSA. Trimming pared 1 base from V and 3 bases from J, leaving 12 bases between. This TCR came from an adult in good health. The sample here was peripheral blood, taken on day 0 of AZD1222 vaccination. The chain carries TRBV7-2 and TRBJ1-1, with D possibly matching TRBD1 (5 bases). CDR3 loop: CASSLGGAFHTEAFF. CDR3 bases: TGTGCCAGCAGCTTAGGTGGGGCGTTTCACACTGAAGCTTTCTTT.